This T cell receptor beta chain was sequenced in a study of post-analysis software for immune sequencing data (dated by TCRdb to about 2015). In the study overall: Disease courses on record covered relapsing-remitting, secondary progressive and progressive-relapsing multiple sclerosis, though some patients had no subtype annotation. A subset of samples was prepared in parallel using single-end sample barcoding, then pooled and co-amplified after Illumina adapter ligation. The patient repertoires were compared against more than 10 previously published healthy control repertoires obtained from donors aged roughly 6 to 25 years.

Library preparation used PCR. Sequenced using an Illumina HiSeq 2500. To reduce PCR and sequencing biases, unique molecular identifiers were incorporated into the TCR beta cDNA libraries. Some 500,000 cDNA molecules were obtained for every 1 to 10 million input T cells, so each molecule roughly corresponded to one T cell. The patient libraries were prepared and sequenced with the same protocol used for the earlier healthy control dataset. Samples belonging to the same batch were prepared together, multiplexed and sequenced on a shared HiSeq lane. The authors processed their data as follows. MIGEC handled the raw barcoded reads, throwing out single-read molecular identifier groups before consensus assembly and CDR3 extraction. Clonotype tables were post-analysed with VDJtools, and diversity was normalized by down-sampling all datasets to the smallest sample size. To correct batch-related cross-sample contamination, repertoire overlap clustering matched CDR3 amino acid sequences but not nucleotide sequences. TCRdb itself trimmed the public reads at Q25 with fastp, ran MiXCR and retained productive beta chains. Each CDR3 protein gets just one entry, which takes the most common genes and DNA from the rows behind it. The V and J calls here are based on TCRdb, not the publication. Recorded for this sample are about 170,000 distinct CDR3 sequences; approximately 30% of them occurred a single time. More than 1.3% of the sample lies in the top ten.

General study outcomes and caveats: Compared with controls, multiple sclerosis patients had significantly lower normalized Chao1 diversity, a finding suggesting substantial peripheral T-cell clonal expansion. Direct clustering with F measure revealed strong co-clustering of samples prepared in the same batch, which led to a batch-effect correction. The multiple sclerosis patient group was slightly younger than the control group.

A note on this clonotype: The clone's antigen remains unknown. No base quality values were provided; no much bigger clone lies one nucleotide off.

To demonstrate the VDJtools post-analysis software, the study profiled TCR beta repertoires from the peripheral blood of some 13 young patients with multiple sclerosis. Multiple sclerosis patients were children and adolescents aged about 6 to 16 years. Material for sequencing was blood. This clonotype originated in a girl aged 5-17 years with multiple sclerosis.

This receptor has the CDR3 CASSLSRTGERGYTF. At the DNA level, the sequence is TGTGCCAGCAGTTTATCCCGGACAGGGGAGAGAGGCTACACCTTC. The V gene is TRBV28 and the J gene is TRBJ1-2; 9 middle bases align to TRBD1. Reading from cysteine to phenylalanine, the CDR3 counts 15 amino acids. The entry retains the CDR3 DNA only, 45 bases that are in frame from base 1. V loses 1 base at its end and J loses 8 bases; junction bases beyond the gene matches: 8. The germline V gene gives CDR1 as MDHEN and CDR2 as SYDVKM.